A selection of T cell receptor beta chains follows, all from one sample in a study of shared clonotypes between healthy human individuals. Profiled with immunoSEQ multiplex PCR; TCRdb holds only in-frame clones, not every one. Seen here are over a million clones, roughly 97% observed once, and the top ten hold over 1%. The material sequenced was naive CD4+ T cells sorted from blood. The source of these receptors is a young man in good health. The CDR3 runs from the conserved cysteine through the conserved F or W. A D gene is named only where the DNA matches it firmly. Size tells how often a clone was seen (once, few, many) or the class of an expanded clone, and some rows leave it out.

d_gene: TRBD2
abundance: NA
j_gene: TRBJ2-5
v_gene: TRBV5-4
CDR3nt: TGTGCCAGCAGCTTGAACGGCGGGAGGGGGATAGAGACCCAGTACTTC
CDR3aa: CASSLNGGRGIETQYF

d_gene: NA
abundance: NA
j_gene: TRBJ2-7
v_gene: TRBV5-5
CDR3nt: TGTGCCAGCAGCTTGGACACGAGCTCCTACGAGCAGTACTTC
CDR3aa: CASSLDTSSYEQYF

d_gene: NA
abundance: NA
j_gene: TRBJ2-1
v_gene: TRBV15
CDR3nt: TGTGCCACCAGCAGCCTCGTTAGGGCCCAGCAGTTCTTC
CDR3aa: CATSSLVRAQQFF

d_gene: NA
abundance: NA
j_gene: TRBJ2-5
v_gene: TRBV19
CDR3nt: TGTGCCAGTCGGTACGCCGATCAAGAGACCCAGTACTTC
CDR3aa: CASRYADQETQYF

d_gene: NA
abundance: NA
j_gene: TRBJ2-2
v_gene: TRBV5-1
CDR3nt: TGCGCCAGCAGCTTGGCTGGGTCCGCCGGGGAGCTGTTTTTT
CDR3aa: CASSLAGSAGELFF

d_gene: TRBD1
abundance: NA
j_gene: TRBJ1-1
v_gene: TRBV5-4
CDR3nt: TGTGCCAGCAGCTTGGTGGGACAGGGGTTCACTGAAGCTTTCTTT
CDR3aa: CASSLVGQGFTEAFF

d_gene: TRBD1
abundance: NA
j_gene: TRBJ1-5
v_gene: TRBV4-1
CDR3nt: TGCGCCAGCAGCCAAGATCAGCTCGGGAGGACAGGCCTAAAGCATCAGCCCCAGCATTTT
CDR3aa: CASSQDQLGRTGLKHQPQHF

d_gene: TRBD1
abundance: NA
j_gene: TRBJ2-2
v_gene: TRBV7-8
CDR3nt: TGTGCCAGCAGCTTCACAGGGGGTTACAAGACCGGGGAGCTGTTTTTT
CDR3aa: CASSFTGGYKTGELFF

d_gene: NA
abundance: NA
j_gene: TRBJ1-1
v_gene: TRBV7-9
CDR3nt: TGTGCCAGCAGCCCAACTATCGCAGAGAACACTGAAGCTTTCTTT
CDR3aa: CASSPTIAENTEAFF

d_gene: TRBD2
abundance: NA
j_gene: TRBJ2-1
v_gene: TRBV29-1
CDR3nt: TGCAGCGTTGCAGGGTGGCAGAGCGGGAGACCGGTCAATGAGCAGTTCTTC
CDR3aa: CSVAGWQSGRPVNEQFF

d_gene: NA
abundance: once
j_gene: TRBJ2-7
v_gene: TRBV13
CDR3nt: TGTGCCAGCAGCTGGACGGGCAGGAGCTCCTACGAGCAGTACTTC
CDR3aa: CASSWTGRSSYEQYF

d_gene: NA
abundance: NA
j_gene: TRBJ2-5
v_gene: TRBV11-2
CDR3nt: TGTGCCAGCAGGCGGCCGGGACGTCAGAAAGAGACCCAGTACTTC
CDR3aa: CASRRPGRQKETQYF

d_gene: TRBD2
abundance: once
j_gene: TRBJ2-7
v_gene: TRBV7-2
CDR3nt: TGTGCCAGCAGCCCGGCGGGTAGCGGGGTGTACGAGCAGTACTTC
CDR3aa: CASSPAGSGVYEQYF

d_gene: TRBD2
abundance: NA
j_gene: TRBJ2-3
v_gene: TRBV5-1
CDR3nt: TGCGCCAGCAGCGCCCTAGCGGGAGTAGATACGCAGTATTTT
CDR3aa: CASSALAGVDTQYF

d_gene: TRBD1
abundance: NA
j_gene: TRBJ2-7
v_gene: TRBV11-2
CDR3nt: TGTGCCAGCCGGTGGACAGGGGCCTACGAGCAGTACTTC
CDR3aa: CASRWTGAYEQYF

d_gene: NA
abundance: once
j_gene: TRBJ1-1
v_gene: TRBV29-1
CDR3nt: TGCAGCGTCGTCCTCCAGGGGACTGAAGCTTTCTTT
CDR3aa: CSVVLQGTEAFF

d_gene: TRBD1
abundance: NA
j_gene: TRBJ2-1
v_gene: TRBV6-5
CDR3nt: TGTGCCAGCAGCCCGGACAGGGCAACCTACAATGAGCAGTTCTTC
CDR3aa: CASSPDRATYNEQFF

d_gene: TRBD1
abundance: NA
j_gene: TRBJ1-1
v_gene: TRBV27
CDR3nt: TGTGCCAGCAGTCTATTAAACAGGGGGTACACTGAAGCTTTCTTT
CDR3aa: CASSLLNRGYTEAFF

d_gene: TRBD2
abundance: once
j_gene: TRBJ2-1
v_gene: TRBV29-1
CDR3nt: TGCAGCGGAGACAGGGCTAGCGGGAATAGACTCTACAATGAGCAGTTCTTC
CDR3aa: CSGDRASGNRLYNEQFF

d_gene: NA
abundance: NA
j_gene: TRBJ2-5
v_gene: TRBV21-1
CDR3nt: TGTGCCAGCAGCAGAGGGACTAACCAAGAGACCCAGTACTTC
CDR3aa: CASSRGTNQETQYF

d_gene: NA
abundance: NA
j_gene: TRBJ2-2
v_gene: TRBV28
CDR3nt: TGTGCCAGCAGTTTCGGAGGGAACACCGGGGAGCTGTTTTTT
CDR3aa: CASSFGGNTGELFF

d_gene: NA
abundance: NA
j_gene: TRBJ1-3
v_gene: TRBV7-8
CDR3nt: TGTGCCAGCAGCCCCCGGCGGGACTCTGGTCGGGGAAACACCATATATTTT
CDR3aa: CASSPRRDSGRGNTIYF

d_gene: TRBD1
abundance: NA
j_gene: TRBJ1-3
v_gene: TRBV28
CDR3nt: TGTGCCAGCAGTTTAAGCGGACAGGGAGGAAACACCATATATTTT
CDR3aa: CASSLSGQGGNTIYF

d_gene: NA
abundance: NA
j_gene: TRBJ2-3
v_gene: TRBV19
CDR3nt: TGTGCCAGTAGAAGCCAGCGGTGGGGGAGCACAGATACGCAGTATTTT
CDR3aa: CASRSQRWGSTDTQYF

d_gene: TRBD2
abundance: NA
j_gene: TRBJ2-1
v_gene: TRBV5-5
CDR3nt: TGTGCCAGCAGCCCTAACCCTAGCGGGAGATCGCAGTTCTTC
CDR3aa: CASSPNPSGRSQFF

d_gene: TRBD2
abundance: NA
j_gene: TRBJ2-1
v_gene: TRBV9
CDR3nt: TGTGCCAGCAGCGTAGGTGGGAGGGTGTACAATGAGCAGTTCTTC
CDR3aa: CASSVGGRVYNEQFF

d_gene: TRBD1
abundance: NA
j_gene: TRBJ2-5
v_gene: TRBV7-9
CDR3nt: TGTGCCAGCAGCTTATTGGGACAGGGAGCCCAAGAGACCCAGTACTTC
CDR3aa: CASSLLGQGAQETQYF

d_gene: NA
abundance: NA
j_gene: TRBJ2-7
v_gene: TRBV7-9
CDR3nt: TGTGCCAGCAGCTTAGGGGTCTACGAGCAGTACTTC
CDR3aa: CASSLGVYEQYF

d_gene: NA
abundance: NA
j_gene: TRBJ2-1
v_gene: TRBV4-1
CDR3nt: TGCGCCAGCAGCCAAGATCAAGGGGACTCCGAGCAGTTCTTC
CDR3aa: CASSQDQGDSEQFF

d_gene: NA
abundance: NA
j_gene: TRBJ1-4
v_gene: TRBV28
CDR3nt: TGTGCCAGCAGTTACGGTTTTACCAGGGAAAAACTGTTTTTT
CDR3aa: CASSYGFTREKLFF

d_gene: NA
abundance: NA
j_gene: TRBJ2-2
v_gene: TRBV18
CDR3nt: TGTGCCAGCTCACCCTGGGACCCCGCGAACACCGGGGAGCTGTTTTTT
CDR3aa: CASSPWDPANTGELFF

d_gene: TRBD1
abundance: NA
j_gene: TRBJ2-5
v_gene: TRBV10-2
CDR3nt: TGCGCCAGCAGGAGGGACAGGGATAGAGCCCAAGAGACCCAGTACTTC
CDR3aa: CASRRDRDRAQETQYF

d_gene: NA
abundance: NA
j_gene: TRBJ1-1
v_gene: TRBV11-2
CDR3nt: TGTGCCAGCAGCTTAGTTCTGCGCACTGAAGCTTTCTTT
CDR3aa: CASSLVLRTEAFF

d_gene: TRBD1
abundance: NA
j_gene: TRBJ2-7
v_gene: TRBV6-5
CDR3nt: TGTGCCAGCAGCCCTAGACCAGGGGGTAGTGACGAGCAGTACTTC
CDR3aa: CASSPRPGGSDEQYF

d_gene: TRBD2
abundance: few
j_gene: TRBJ2-1
v_gene: TRBV18
CDR3nt: TGTGCCAGCTTACCGGGACTAGCGACCTACAATGAGCAGTTCTTC
CDR3aa: CASLPGLATYNEQFF

d_gene: NA
abundance: NA
j_gene: TRBJ2-7
v_gene: TRBV5-5
CDR3nt: TGTGCCAGCAGCTTGGGACAGGGACTCTACGAGCAGTACTTC
CDR3aa: CASSLGQGLYEQYF

d_gene: TRBD2
abundance: NA
j_gene: TRBJ2-3
v_gene: TRBV5-1
CDR3nt: TGCGCCAGCAGCAAAGTAGCGGGAGGGAGCACAGATACGCAGTATTTT
CDR3aa: CASSKVAGGSTDTQYF

d_gene: NA
abundance: once
j_gene: TRBJ1-1
v_gene: TRBV4-1
CDR3nt: TGCGCCAGCAGCCAAGAAGGCTATAGCGGGGGGGCTGCAGAAGCTTTCTTT
CDR3aa: CASSQEGYSGGAAEAFF

d_gene: TRBD2
abundance: NA
j_gene: TRBJ2-2
v_gene: TRBV2
CDR3nt: TGTGCCAGCAGTGGACTAGCGGGTAACACCGGGGAGCTGTTTTTT
CDR3aa: CASSGLAGNTGELFF

d_gene: NA
abundance: NA
j_gene: TRBJ2-5
v_gene: TRBV7-9
CDR3nt: TGTGCCAGCAGCTTAGAAACAGGGTTTGAGACCCAGTACTTC
CDR3aa: CASSLETGFETQYF

d_gene: NA
abundance: NA
j_gene: TRBJ2-3
v_gene: TRBV30
CDR3nt: TGTGCCTGGAGTGAGGGCACAGATACGCAGTATTTT
CDR3aa: CAWSEGTDTQYF